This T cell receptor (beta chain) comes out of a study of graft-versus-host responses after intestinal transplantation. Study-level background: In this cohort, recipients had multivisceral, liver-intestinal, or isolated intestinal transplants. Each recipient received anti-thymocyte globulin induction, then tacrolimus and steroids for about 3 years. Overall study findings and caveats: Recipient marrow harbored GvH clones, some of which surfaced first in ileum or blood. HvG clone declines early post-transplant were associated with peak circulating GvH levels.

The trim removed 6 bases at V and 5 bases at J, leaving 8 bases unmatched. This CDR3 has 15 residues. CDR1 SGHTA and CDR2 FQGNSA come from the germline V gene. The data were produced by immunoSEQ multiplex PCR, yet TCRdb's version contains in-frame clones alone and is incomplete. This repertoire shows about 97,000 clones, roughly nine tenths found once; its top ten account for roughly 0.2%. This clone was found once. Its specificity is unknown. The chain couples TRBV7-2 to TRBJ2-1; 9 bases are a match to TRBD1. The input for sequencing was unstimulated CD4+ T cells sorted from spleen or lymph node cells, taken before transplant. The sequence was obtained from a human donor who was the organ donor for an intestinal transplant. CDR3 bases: TGTGCCAGCAGTCGAGGACAGGGGATTAACAATGAGCAGTTCTTC. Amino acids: CASSRGQGINNEQFF.